The TCR beta chain under discussion was sequenced for a study of T cells in Graves' hyperthyroidism and ophthalmopathy. Study-wide context: Initial diagnosis, before any treatment, was when peripheral blood was collected.

CDR3 length: 15 amino acids. CDR1 is DFQATT, CDR2 SNEGSKA, per germline (reference sequence). V lost 6 bases, J lost 3 bases, and 20 bases lay in between. This clonotype was picked up a small number of times. Its antigen is not identified. Patients counted as stable if ophthalmopathy did not develop within 18 months. Uncontrolled infection, other autoimmune disease, pregnancy or lactation led to exclusion. The investigators amplified TCR beta CDR3 regions from RNA transcripts. The TCR CDR3 was amplified in a first-round RT-PCR using the HTBI primer set. TCRdb reprocessed the multiplex PCR reads with MiXCR, giving one entry per CDR3 protein. Among around 400,000 distinct CDR3 sequences listed, roughly 13% were seen once. Study-level points and caveats: Ophthalmopathy and stable hyperthyroidism were told apart by a 13 V-J model.

The receptor was derived from a woman aged 18-29 years with Graves' hyperthyroidism. The genes are TRBV20-1 and TRBJ1-1; tentatively, D is TRBD1 (5 bases). The sequenced sample was blood. The CDR3 reads CSATSPAGFDTEAFF. The CDR3 nucleotides are TGCAGTGCGACCTCCCCGGCAGGGTTTGACACTGAAGCTTTCTTT.